This record concerns one T cell receptor (beta chain) sequence. The data derive from a study of blood T cell repertoires in COVID-19. Background on the study: The United States, Italy and Spain provided the acute and convalescent COVID-19 samples.

Germline lookup yields CDR1 ENHRY and CDR2 SYGVKD. This CDR3 region has 13 residues. V was shortened by 10 bases and J by 7 bases, with 16 bases between the two germline ends. Authors' processing steps: Reference gene primer amplification gave estimated nucleated cell counts. This table comes from immunoSEQ multiplex PCR, and its TCRdb copy is limited to in-frame clones, with some not included. V and J calls and clone size are as listed in that table; D and trimming were resolved from the DNA. Counted here are just over 75,000 clones, over 80% occurring once; the ten biggest clones make up roughly 3.5%.

This sequence was found in a man aged 50-59 years with acute or convalescent COVID-19. The sequenced material came from peripheral blood. The gene calls are TRBV10-3 and TRBJ2-2, with a possible D match to TRBD2 (6 bases). CDR3: CASRDSYDGELFF. CDR3 bases: TGTGCCAGCCGGGACTCTTACGACGGGGAGCTGTTTTTT.